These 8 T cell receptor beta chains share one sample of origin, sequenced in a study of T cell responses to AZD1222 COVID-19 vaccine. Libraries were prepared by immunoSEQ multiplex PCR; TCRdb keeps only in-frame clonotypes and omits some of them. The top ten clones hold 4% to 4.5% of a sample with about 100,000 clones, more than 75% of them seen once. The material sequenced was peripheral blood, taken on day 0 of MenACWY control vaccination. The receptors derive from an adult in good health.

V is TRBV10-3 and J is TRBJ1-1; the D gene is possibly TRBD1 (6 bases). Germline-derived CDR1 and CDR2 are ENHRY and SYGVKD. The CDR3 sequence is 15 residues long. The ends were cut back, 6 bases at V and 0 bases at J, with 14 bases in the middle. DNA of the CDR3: TGTGCCATCAGGGAAAGACAGGTCATGAACACTGAAGCTTTCTTT. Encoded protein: CAIRERQVMNTEAFF.

CDR3 residues: CASSLRQGVVNSPLHF. CDR3 coding DNA: TGTGCCAGCTCACTGCGACAGGGGGTAGTTAATTCACCCCTCCACTTT. The gene calls are TRBV18 and TRBJ1-6; 9 bases map to TRBD1. The germline V gene encodes CDR1 KGHSH and CDR2 LQKENI. V trimming: 4 bases; J trimming: 6 bases; junction bases outside the gene matches: 7. The CDR3 loop spans 16 amino acids.

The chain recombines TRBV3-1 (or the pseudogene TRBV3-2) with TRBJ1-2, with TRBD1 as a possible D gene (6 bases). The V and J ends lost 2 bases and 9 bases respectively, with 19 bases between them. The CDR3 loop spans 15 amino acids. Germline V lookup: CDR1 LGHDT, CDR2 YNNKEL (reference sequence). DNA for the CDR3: TGTGCCAGCAGCCAAAGCACCTTTTGGGGGGCAAGCTACACCTTC. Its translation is CASSQSTFWGASYTF.

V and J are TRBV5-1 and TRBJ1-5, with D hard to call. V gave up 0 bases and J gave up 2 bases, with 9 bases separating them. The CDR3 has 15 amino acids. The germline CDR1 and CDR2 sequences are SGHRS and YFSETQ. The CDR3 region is CASSLGVVGNQPQHF. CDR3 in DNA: TGCGCCAGCAGCTTGGGCGTTGTAGGCAATCAGCCCCAGCATTTT. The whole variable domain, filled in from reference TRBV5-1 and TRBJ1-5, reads KAGVTQTPRYLIKTRGQQVTLSCSPISGHRSVSWYQQTPGQGLQFLFEYFSETQRNKGNFPGRFSGRQFSNSRSEMNVSTLELGDSALYLCASSLGVVGNQPQHFGDGTRLSIL.

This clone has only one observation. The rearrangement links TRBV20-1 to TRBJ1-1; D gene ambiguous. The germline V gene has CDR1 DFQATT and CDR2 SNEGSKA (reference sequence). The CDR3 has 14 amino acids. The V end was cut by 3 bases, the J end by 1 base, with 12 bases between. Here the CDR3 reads CSASMWQTNTEAFF. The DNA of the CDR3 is TGCAGTGCTAGTATGTGGCAGACGAACACTGAAGCTTTCTTT.

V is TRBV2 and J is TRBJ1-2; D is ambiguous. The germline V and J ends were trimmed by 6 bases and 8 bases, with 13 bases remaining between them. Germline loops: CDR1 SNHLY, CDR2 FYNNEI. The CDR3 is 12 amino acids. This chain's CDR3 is CASSPEEVGYTF. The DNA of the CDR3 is TGTGCCAGCAGCCCAGAAGAGGTCGGCTACACCTTC.

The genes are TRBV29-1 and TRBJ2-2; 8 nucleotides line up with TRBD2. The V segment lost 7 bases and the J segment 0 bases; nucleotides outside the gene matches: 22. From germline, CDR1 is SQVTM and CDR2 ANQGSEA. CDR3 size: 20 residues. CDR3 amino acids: CSAGLTPGLGVGANTGELFF. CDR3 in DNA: TGCAGCGCCGGACTAACGCCGGGACTAGGGGTCGGGGCGAACACCGGGGAGCTGTTTTTT.

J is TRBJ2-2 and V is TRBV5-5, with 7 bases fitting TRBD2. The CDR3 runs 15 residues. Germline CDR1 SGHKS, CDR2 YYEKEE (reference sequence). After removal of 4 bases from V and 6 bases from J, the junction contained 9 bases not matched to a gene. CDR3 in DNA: TGTGCCAGCAGCCCGGAGGGAGGGATCGCCGGGGAGCTGTTTTTT. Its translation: CASSPEGGIAGELFF.